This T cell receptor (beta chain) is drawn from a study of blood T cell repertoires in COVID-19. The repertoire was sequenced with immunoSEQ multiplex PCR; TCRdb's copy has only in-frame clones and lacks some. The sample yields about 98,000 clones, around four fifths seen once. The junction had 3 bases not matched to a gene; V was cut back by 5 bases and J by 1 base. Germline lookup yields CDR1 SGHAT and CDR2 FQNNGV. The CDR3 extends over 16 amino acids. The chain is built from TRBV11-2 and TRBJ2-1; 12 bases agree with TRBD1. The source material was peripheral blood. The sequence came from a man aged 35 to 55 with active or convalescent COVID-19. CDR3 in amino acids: CASSTGQGASYNEQFF. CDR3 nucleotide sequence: TGTGCCAGCAGCACGGGACAGGGGGCGTCCTACAATGAGCAGTTCTTC.